Listed below are T cell receptor beta chains from one sample, sequenced in a study of Graves' ophthalmopathy and Graves' hyperthyroidism. TCRdb fed the multiplex PCR reads into MiXCR, producing one record per CDR3 protein. The table has over a million distinct CDR3 sequences, about two fifths seen once. The sample taken for sequencing was peripheral blood or thyroid tissue (not recorded which). Receptors originate from an adult man with Graves' hyperthyroidism. CDR3s include the opening cysteine and the closing phenylalanine or tryptophan. Each record gives: V gene, J gene, clone size, D gene, CDR3 DNA, CDR3 protein. D genes are given only for firm matches. Clone sizes are given selectively: once, few, many, or a class where the clone is expanded.

V: TRBV7-9; J: TRBJ2-6; size: many; D: -; DNA: TGCTTCCTTAGAGGAATCTCTGGGGCCAACGTCCTGACTTTC; CDR3: CFLRGISGANVLTF
V: TRBV7-8; J: TRBJ1-4; size: many; D: -; DNA: TGTGCCAGCAGCTTAGGCCAGGTCTTCGCTGAAAAACTGTTTTTT; CDR3: CASSLGQVFAEKLFF
V: TRBV20-1; J: TRBJ2-5; size: few; D: -; DNA: TGCAGTGCGCCGCCGTCTGAGACCCAGTACTTC; CDR3: CSAPPSETQYF
V: TRBV29-1; J: TRBJ1-5; size: -; D: TRBD1; DNA: TGCAGCGTTCGACCGACAGGGCTCCAGCATTTT; CDR3: CSVRPTGLQHF
V: TRBV6-2/TRBV6-3; J: TRBJ1-5; size: -; D: -; DNA: TGTGCCAGCAGCAACGGCAGAGGTCAGCCCCAGCATTTT; CDR3: CASSNGRGQPQHF
V: TRBV6-2/TRBV6-3; J: TRBJ2-7; size: many; D: -; DNA: TGTGCCAGCAGTTACGTATACGAGCAGTACTTC; CDR3: CASSYVYEQYF
V: TRBV20-1; J: TRBJ2-4; size: -; D: TRBD2; DNA: TGCAGTGCGCACGGGGGGATTGGCAAAAACATTCAGTACTTC; CDR3: CSAHGGIGKNIQYF
V: TRBV5-6; J: TRBJ1-1; size: -; D: -; DNA: TGTGCCAGCAGCTTGGAGGAGGGACGCACTGAAGCTTTCTTT; CDR3: CASSLEEGRTEAFF
V: TRBV20-1; J: TRBJ2-2; size: -; D: -; DNA: TGCAGTGCTAGAGAAGGGACAGGGGAGCTGTTTTTT; CDR3: CSAREGTGELFF
V: TRBV7-2; J: TRBJ2-5; size: -; D: TRBD1; DNA: TGTGCCAGCATCGAGGGACAGAAAGAGACCCAGTACTTC; CDR3: CASIEGQKETQYF
V: TRBV7-8; J: TRBJ1-2; size: -; D: -; DNA: TGTGCCAGCAGCAGCATGAGGGCGGTGGGCTATGGCTACACCTTC; CDR3: CASSSMRAVGYGYTF
V: TRBV7-9; J: TRBJ2-5; size: -; D: -; DNA: TGTGCCAGCAGCTCGCGGACTCGCTGGGGGACCCAGTACTTC; CDR3: CASSSRTRWGTQYF
V: TRBV10-2; J: TRBJ1-5; size: many; D: TRBD1; DNA: TGCGCCAGCAGTGGGGACAGGGGCAATCAGCCCCAGCATTTT; CDR3: CASSGDRGNQPQHF
V: TRBV20-1; J: TRBJ2-7; size: many; D: TRBD1; DNA: TGCAGTGCTAGAGTTCCCACCGGGACAGTCTACGAGCAGTACTTC; CDR3: CSARVPTGTVYEQYF
V: TRBV7-2; J: TRBJ2-7; size: -; D: -; DNA: TGTGCCAGCAGCACCCGAGAGGGAGTCTCCTACGAGCAGTACTTC; CDR3: CASSTREGVSYEQYF
V: TRBV19; J: TRBJ1-5; size: many; D: -; DNA: TGTGCCAGTAGTTCGATAACCGGGACCATAAATCAGCCCCAGCATTTT; CDR3: CASSSITGTINQPQHF
V: TRBV19; J: TRBJ2-5; size: -; D: TRBD1; DNA: TGTGCCAGTCCTCCGGGACAGAGGGGCGCGGAGACCCAGTACTTC; CDR3: CASPPGQRGAETQYF
V: TRBV10-3; J: TRBJ2-2; size: many; D: -; DNA: TGTGCCATCAGCCGCGAGGACAGCACCGGGGAGCTGTTTTTT; CDR3: CAISREDSTGELFF
V: TRBV18; J: TRBJ1-4; size: -; D: -; DNA: TGTGCCAGCTCAGGGACGATAGAAGAAAAACTGTTTTTT; CDR3: CASSGTIEEKLFF
V: TRBV7-9; J: TRBJ1-6; size: many; D: -; DNA: TGTGCCAGCAGCGCTCGACGGAATTCACCCCTCCACTTT; CDR3: CASSARRNSPLHF
V: TRBV5-1; J: TRBJ1-5; size: many; D: TRBD1; DNA: TGCGCCAGCAGCTTCACAGGGGGCCTAGGGCAGCCCCAGCATTTT; CDR3: CASSFTGGLGQPQHF
V: TRBV7-8; J: TRBJ1-5; size: many; D: -; DNA: TGTGCCAGCAGCTTAGAGAATTTCGGCAATCAGCCCCAGCATTTT; CDR3: CASSLENFGNQPQHF
V: TRBV5-1; J: TRBJ2-7; size: many; D: TRBD1; DNA: TGCGCCAGCAGCTTGGCTTCGGGACAGGGAGTCCACGAGCAGTACTTC; CDR3: CASSLASGQGVHEQYF
V: TRBV20-1; J: TRBJ1-1; size: -; D: -; DNA: TGCAGTGCTACGTATACGGGGAACACTGAAGCTTTCTTT; CDR3: CSATYTGNTEAFF
V: TRBV5-1; J: TRBJ2-7; size: few; D: TRBD2; DNA: TGCGCCAGCAGCTTCGGGGGGAGTCCCTACGAGCAGTACTTC; CDR3: CASSFGGSPYEQYF
V: TRBV11-2; J: TRBJ2-7; size: -; D: -; DNA: TGTGCCAGCAACCCGGGACGGGGCCTTTCCGAGCAGTACTTC; CDR3: CASNPGRGLSEQYF
V: TRBV20-1; J: TRBJ2-7; size: many; D: -; DNA: TGCAGTGCTAGAAAGTCAGGGCCCGAGCAGTACTTC; CDR3: CSARKSGPEQYF
V: TRBV4-3; J: TRBJ1-2; size: -; D: -; DNA: TGCGCCAGCAGCCAAGAAATAAAGGTTGGGGGAAACTATGGCTACACCTTC; CDR3: CASSQEIKVGGNYGYTF
V: TRBV5-5; J: TRBJ1-1; size: -; D: -; DNA: TGTGCCAGCAGCCAAGTTGATTTGGTTGCAATCTCGAGGGCTTTCTTT; CDR3: CASSQVDLVAISRAFF
V: TRBV19; J: TRBJ1-2; size: many; D: TRBD1; DNA: TGTGCCAGTAGTACCCGGACAGGTCTATATGGCTACACCTTC; CDR3: CASSTRTGLYGYTF
V: TRBV11-1; J: TRBJ2-2; size: -; D: TRBD1; DNA: TGTGCCAGCATGGCAGGGGGGAACACCGGGGAGCTGTTTTTT; CDR3: CASMAGGNTGELFF
V: TRBV7-2; J: TRBJ2-2; size: -; D: -; DNA: TGTGCCAGCTCCCATCTAGCGCGGGGCACCGGGGAGCTGTTTTTT; CDR3: CASSHLARGTGELFF
V: TRBV7-9; J: TRBJ1-4; size: -; D: -; DNA: TGTGCCAGCAGCTTTAGATTCGGGACGGGGCAGGTTAGGACTGAAAAACTGTTTTTT; CDR3: CASSFRFGTGQVRTEKLFF
V: TRBV20-1; J: TRBJ1-2; size: -; D: TRBD1; DNA: TGCAGTGCTAGGGCCCGTGACAGGGTTCGCTATGGCTACACCTTC; CDR3: CSARARDRVRYGYTF
V: TRBV29-1; J: TRBJ2-5; size: -; D: TRBD1; DNA: TGCAGCGGCGGACAGGGTGGAAAGACCCAGTACTTC; CDR3: CSGGQGGKTQYF
V: TRBV28; J: TRBJ2-5; size: few; D: -; DNA: TGTGCCAGCAGTTTCGGGACGTGGGAGACCCAGTACTTC; CDR3: CASSFGTWETQYF
V: TRBV15; J: TRBJ1-6; size: -; D: -; DNA: TGTGCCACCAGCGGCTACAGGGAATATTCACCCCTCCACTTT; CDR3: CATSGYREYSPLHF
V: TRBV12-3/TRBV12-4; J: TRBJ2-7; size: -; D: -; DNA: TGTGCCAGCAGTTTGGTTCCTAGCGTCTCCTACGAGCAGTACTTC; CDR3: CASSLVPSVSYEQYF
V: TRBV7-2; J: TRBJ2-6; size: many; D: -; DNA: TGTGCCAGCAGCTTATCCTCCGGGGCGGGGTCCAACGTCCTGACTTTC; CDR3: CASSLSSGAGSNVLTF
V: TRBV11-2; J: TRBJ1-1; size: -; D: -; DNA: TGTGCCAGCAGCTTAGTTTGGGCAGGGAACACTGAAGCTTTCTTT; CDR3: CASSLVWAGNTEAFF